The 17 T cell receptor beta chains given below trace back to one sample, sequenced in a study of blood T cell repertoires in COVID-19. The data were produced by immunoSEQ multiplex PCR, yet TCRdb's version contains in-frame clones alone and is incomplete. Of some 54,000 clones listed, around 90% are singletons. The sample taken for sequencing was peripheral blood. These receptors were collected from a man aged 55 to 70 with acute or convalescent COVID-19.

Worth noting for this clone: One junction end does not reproduce the germline sequence, and a read error may be involved. The V and J genes are TRBV25-1 and TRBJ2-2; 12 bases align to TRBD2. The CDR3 is made up of 16 amino acids. Per the germline V gene, CDR1 is MGHDK and CDR2 is SYGVNS. The chain's CDR3 is CASSTRTSGNSGELFF. The CDR3 DNA reads TGTGCCAGCAGTACCCGGACTAGCGGGAACAGCGGGGAGCTGTTTTTT.

The DNA of the CDR3 is TGTGCCAGCAGCCGTTTGGACACCCAAGAGACCCAGTACTTC. It is translated as CASSRLDTQETQYF. The gene calls are TRBV11-1 and TRBJ2-5; perhaps TRBD1 as D (5 bases). The CDR3 is 14 amino acids. In germline, CDR1 is SGHAT, CDR2 FQDESV (reference sequence). V lost 5 bases to trimming and J lost 1 base, with 11 bases between them.

The V call is TRBV6-5, the J call TRBJ1-5; no clear D. V lost 7 bases, J lost 0 bases, and 10 bases lay in between. Germline V gene lookup returns CDR1 MNHEY and CDR2 SVGAGI. The CDR3 consists of 14 residues. DNA of the CDR3: TGTGCCAGCAAAGGGAGCTATAGCAATCAGCCCCAGCATTTT. As protein: CASKGSYSNQPQHF.

The CDR3 loop is CASSSNYGYTF. The CDR3 nucleotides are TGTGCCAGCAGCAGCAACTATGGCTACACCTTC. The chain links TRBV9 to TRBJ1-2; D uncertain. Germline CDR1 SGDLS, CDR2 YYNGEE. The CDR3 sequence is 11 residues long. Trimming took off 4 bases at V and 2 bases at J, with 3 bases between the two ends.

The rearrangement joins TRBV7-2 to TRBJ2-7, with D possibly being TRBD2 (6 bases). V was trimmed by 1 base and J by 5 bases, leaving 12 bases between them. Germline loops: CDR1 SGHTA, CDR2 FQGNSA. The CDR3 consists of 14 residues. The chain's CDR3 is CASSLGRGRDEQYF. The CDR3 coding sequence is TGTGCCAGCAGCTTAGGGAGGGGACGTGACGAGCAGTACTTC.

The CDR3 DNA is TGTGCCTCAGGGGCGCAGGGTGCTAGCGGGAGGGATGAGTTCTTC. It codes for CASGAQGASGRDEFF. This chain uses TRBV19 with TRBJ2-1, with 12 bases identical to TRBD2. V lost 11 bases to trimming and J lost 14 bases; unmatched junction nucleotides: 19. The length of the CDR3 is 15 residues. The germline V gene has CDR1 LNHDA and CDR2 SQIVND (reference sequence).

The chain links TRBV5-4 to TRBJ1-6, with D possibly being TRBD1 (5 bases). The V gene's germline CDR1 is SGHNT and CDR2 YYREEE (reference sequence). The CDR3 is 15 amino acids. V dropped 4 bases and J dropped 6 bases, with 14 bases sitting between them. The CDR3: CASSQGVSANSPLHF. CDR3 nucleotides: TGTGCCAGCAGCCAGGGTGTATCGGCTAATTCACCCCTCCACTTT. Variable domain in full (rest from reference TRBV5-4 and TRBJ1-6): ETGVTQSPTHLIKTRGQQVTLRCSSQSGHNTVSWYQQALGQGPQFIFQYYREEENGRGNFPPRFSGLQFPNYSSELNVNALELDDSALYLCASSQGVSANSPLHFGNGTRLTVT.

V usage is TRBV29-1 and J usage is TRBJ2-7; 7 bases are a match to TRBD2. The V segment lost 4 bases and the J segment 0 bases; nucleotides outside the gene matches: 12. Per the germline V gene, CDR1 is SQVTM and CDR2 is ANQGSEA. CDR3 length: 16 amino acids. CDR3 sequence reads: CSVAQPLAEPSYEQYF. The DNA of the CDR3 is TGCAGCGTTGCCCAACCGCTAGCGGAGCCCTCCTACGAGCAGTACTTC.

This chain links TRBV14 with TRBJ2-5; the match to TRBD1 covers 8 bases. V was pared by 0 bases and J by 5 bases, with 8 bases of the junction left unmatched. This CDR3 region has 16 residues. Germline V CDR1 and CDR2: SGHDN, FVKESK. Here the CDR3 reads CASSQEGRGRTETQYF. The CDR3 bases are TGTGCCAGCAGCCAAGAGGGCAGGGGGCGAACGGAGACCCAGTACTTC.

In its sample, this clone was seen a few times. Here the CDR3 DNA reads TGTGCCAGCAAGTCGGGGGGAACTGAAGCTTTCTTT. Residues: CASKSGGTEAFF. J is TRBJ1-1 and V is TRBV6-1; TRBD1 is a possible D gene (5 bases). CDR3 length equals 12 residues. CDR1 and CDR2 (germline): MNHNS, SASEGT. Trimming removed 7 bases from V and 5 bases from J, with 11 bases in between.

This rearrangement joins TRBV5-4 to TRBJ2-5; a weak D match, TRBD1 (7 bases). This CDR3 has 14 residues. The germline gives CDR1 SGHNT, CDR2 YYREEE (reference sequence). Trimming left V 3 bases short and J 4 bases short, with 13 bases between. CDR3 nucleotides: TGTGCCAGCAGCTCTCAGGGGGGTGGAGAGACCCAGTACTTC. Its translation is CASSSQGGGETQYF.

The genes are TRBV27 and TRBJ2-7; the match to TRBD2 covers 7 bases. CDR1 and CDR2 from the germline V gene are MNHEY and SMNVEV (reference sequence). There are 13 residues in the CDR3. V lost 3 bases and J lost 4; bases outside the gene matches: 3. This chain's CDR3 is CASSLSSGYEQYF. The DNA for the CDR3 is TGTGCCAGCAGTTTGAGTAGCGGGTACGAGCAGTACTTC.

J is TRBJ1-2 and V is TRBV11-2, with 8 bases that match TRBD1. CDR1 and CDR2 from the germline V gene are SGHAT and FQNNGV. The CDR3 runs to 15 residues. Losses at the gene ends were 1 base for V and 2 bases for J; bases not matched to a gene: 3. The CDR3 spells CASSLGQGRNYGYTF. The CDR3 nucleotides read TGTGCCAGCAGCTTAGGACAGGGGAGGAACTATGGCTACACCTTC.

The genes are TRBV30 and TRBJ1-5; a possible D gene is TRBD1 (5 bases). Germline CDR1 reads GTSNPN; CDR2 reads SVGIG (reference sequence). V lost 0 bases and J 4 bases, leaving 10 bases between the germline ends. This CDR3 spans 14 amino acids. CDR3 region: CAWSVSTDNQPQHF. CDR3 sequence (DNA): TGTGCCTGGAGTGTCTCGACAGATAATCAGCCCCAGCATTTT.

The V and J genes are TRBV7-8 and TRBJ2-1, with D maybe TRBD2 (6 bases). Germline loops: CDR1 SGHVS, CDR2 FQNEAQ. The ends were cut back, 5 bases at V and 8 bases at J, with 10 bases in the middle. This CDR3 has 12 amino acids. CDR3 DNA sequence: TGTGCCAGCAGCCAGACTAGTGATGAGCAGTTCTTC. As protein: CASSQTSDEQFF.

The V gene is TRBV2, the J gene TRBJ1-5, with 12 bases fitting TRBD1. Trimming cost V 5 bases and J 7 bases; bases outside gene matches: 6. This CDR3 spans 15 amino acids. The germline V gene encodes CDR1 SNHLY and CDR2 FYNNEI. In DNA form, the CDR3 reads TGTGCCAGCAGTTCGGGACAGGGGGCGGGGCAGCCCCAGCATTTT. Its translation is CASSSGQGAGQPQHF.

The rearrangement links TRBV6-5 to TRBJ2-7; TRBD1 agrees at 8 bases. The CDR3 is 14 amino acids. Unmatched junction bases numbered 4, after V lost 6 bases and J lost 0 bases. Germline CDR1 is MNHEY and CDR2 is SVGAGI. The CDR3 region is CASRIGQGSYEQYF. Here the CDR3 DNA reads TGTGCCAGCAGGATCGGACAGGGCTCCTACGAGCAGTACTTC.